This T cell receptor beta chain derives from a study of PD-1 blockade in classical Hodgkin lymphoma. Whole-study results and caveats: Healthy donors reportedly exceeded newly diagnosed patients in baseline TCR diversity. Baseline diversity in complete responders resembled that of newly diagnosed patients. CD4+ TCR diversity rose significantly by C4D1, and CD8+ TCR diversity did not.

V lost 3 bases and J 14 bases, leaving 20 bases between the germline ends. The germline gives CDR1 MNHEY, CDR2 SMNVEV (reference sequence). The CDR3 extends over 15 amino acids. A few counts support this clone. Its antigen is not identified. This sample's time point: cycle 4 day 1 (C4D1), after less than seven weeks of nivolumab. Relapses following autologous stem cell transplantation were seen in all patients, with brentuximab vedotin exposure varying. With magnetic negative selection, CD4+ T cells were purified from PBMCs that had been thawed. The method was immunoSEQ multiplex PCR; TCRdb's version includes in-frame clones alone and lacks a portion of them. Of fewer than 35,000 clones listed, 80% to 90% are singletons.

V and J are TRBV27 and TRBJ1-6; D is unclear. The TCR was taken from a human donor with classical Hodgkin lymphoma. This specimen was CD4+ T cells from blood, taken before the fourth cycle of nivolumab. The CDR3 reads CASSFIGELEMTLHF. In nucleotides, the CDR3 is TGTGCCAGCAGTTTTATCGGGGAGCTGGAGATGACCCTCCACTTT.